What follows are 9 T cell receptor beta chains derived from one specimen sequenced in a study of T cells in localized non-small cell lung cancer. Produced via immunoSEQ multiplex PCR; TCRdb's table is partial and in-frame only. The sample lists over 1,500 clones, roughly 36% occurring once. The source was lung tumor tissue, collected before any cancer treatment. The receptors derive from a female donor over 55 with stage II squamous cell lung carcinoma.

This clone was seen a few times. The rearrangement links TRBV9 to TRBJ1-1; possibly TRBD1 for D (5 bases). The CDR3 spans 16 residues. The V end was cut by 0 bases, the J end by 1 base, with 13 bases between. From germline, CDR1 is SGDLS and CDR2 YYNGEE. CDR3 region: CASSVGSTRGNTEAFF. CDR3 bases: TGTGCCAGCAGCGTAGGAAGTACGAGGGGGAACACTGAAGCTTTCTTT. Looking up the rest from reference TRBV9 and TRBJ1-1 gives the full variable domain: DSGVTQTPKHLITATGQRVTLRCSPRSGDLSVYWYQQSLDQGLQFLIQYYNGEERAKGNILERFSAQQFPDLHSELNLSSLELGDSALYFCASSVGSTRGNTEAFFGQGTRLTVV.

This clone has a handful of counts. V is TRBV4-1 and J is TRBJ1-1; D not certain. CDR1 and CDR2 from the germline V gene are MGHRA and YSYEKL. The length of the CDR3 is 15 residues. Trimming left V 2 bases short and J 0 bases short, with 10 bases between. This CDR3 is CASSQFGVVNTEAFF. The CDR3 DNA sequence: TGCGCCAGCAGCCAATTCGGTGTCGTGAACACTGAAGCTTTCTTT.

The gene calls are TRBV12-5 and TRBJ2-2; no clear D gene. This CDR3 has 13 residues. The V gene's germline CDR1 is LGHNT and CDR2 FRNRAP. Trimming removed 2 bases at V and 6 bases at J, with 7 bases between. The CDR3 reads CASGLISSGELFF. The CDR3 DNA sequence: TGTGCTAGTGGTTTGATAAGTTCCGGGGAGCTGTTTTTT.

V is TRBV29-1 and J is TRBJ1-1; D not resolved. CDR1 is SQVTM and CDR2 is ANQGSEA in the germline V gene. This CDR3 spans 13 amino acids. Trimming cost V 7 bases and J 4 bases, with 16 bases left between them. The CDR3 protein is CSASQARPTEAFF. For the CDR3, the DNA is TGCAGCGCCTCTCAAGCAAGGCCCACTGAAGCTTTCTTT. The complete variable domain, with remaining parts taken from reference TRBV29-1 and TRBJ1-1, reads SAVISQKPSRDICQRGTSLTIQCQVDSQVTMMFWYRQQPGQSLTLIATANQGSEATYESGFVIDKFPISRPNLTFSTLTVSNMSPEDSSIYLCSASQARPTEAFFGQGTRLTVV.

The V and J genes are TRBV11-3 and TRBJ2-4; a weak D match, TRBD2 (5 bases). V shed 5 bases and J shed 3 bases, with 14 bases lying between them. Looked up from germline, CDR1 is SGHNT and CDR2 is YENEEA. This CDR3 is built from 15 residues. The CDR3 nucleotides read TGTGCCAGCAGCCGGGAAGGAACCCGCAAAAACATTCAGTACTTC. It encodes CASSREGTRKNIQYF.

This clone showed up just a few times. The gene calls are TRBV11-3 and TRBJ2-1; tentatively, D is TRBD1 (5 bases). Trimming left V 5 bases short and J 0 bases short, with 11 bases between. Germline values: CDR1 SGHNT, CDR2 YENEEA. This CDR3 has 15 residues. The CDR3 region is CASSRQISSYNEQFF. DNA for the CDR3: TGTGCCAGCAGCCGACAGATTAGCTCCTACAATGAGCAGTTCTTC.

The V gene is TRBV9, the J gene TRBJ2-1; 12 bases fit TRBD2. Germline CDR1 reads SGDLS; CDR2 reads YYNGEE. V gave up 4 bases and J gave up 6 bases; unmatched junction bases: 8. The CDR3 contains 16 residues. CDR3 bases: TGTGCCAGCAGCCCAGGGGCTAGCGGGAGGGGCAATGAGCAGTTCTTC. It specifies CASSPGASGRGNEQFF.

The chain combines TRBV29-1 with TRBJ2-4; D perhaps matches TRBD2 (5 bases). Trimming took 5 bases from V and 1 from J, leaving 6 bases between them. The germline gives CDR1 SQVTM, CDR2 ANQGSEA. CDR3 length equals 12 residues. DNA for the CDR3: TGCAGCGTTAGGGAGGCCAAAAACATTCAGTACTTC. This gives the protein CSVREAKNIQYF.

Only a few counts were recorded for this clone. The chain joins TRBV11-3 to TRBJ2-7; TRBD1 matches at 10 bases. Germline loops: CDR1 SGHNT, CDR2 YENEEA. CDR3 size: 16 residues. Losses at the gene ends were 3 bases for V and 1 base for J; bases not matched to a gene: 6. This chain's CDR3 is CASSLRQGQGSYEQYF. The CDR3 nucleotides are TGTGCCAGCAGCTTGCGTCAGGGACAGGGGTCCTACGAGCAGTACTTC. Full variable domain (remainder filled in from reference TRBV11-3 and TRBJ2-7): EAGVVQSPRYKIIEKKQPVAFWCNPISGHNTLYWYLQNLGQGPELLIRYENEEAVDDSQLPKDRFSAERLKGVDSTLKIQPAELGDSAVYLCASSLRQGQGSYEQYFGPGTRLTVT.